A single sample is the source of the 10 T cell receptor beta chains below, sequenced in a study of control samples from healthy donors and cancer patients. Sequenced by immunoSEQ multiplex PCR; TCRdb stores in-frame clones only, minus some. The sample includes 170,000 or so clones, roughly 94% of them seen just once. Specimen: blood. Source of these receptors: a woman younger than 35 in good health.

J is TRBJ1-1 and V is TRBV16; unclear D gene. With 2 bases removed from V and 1 base from J, the gap between germline ends came to 5 bases. The CDR3 is made up of 13 amino acids. Per germline, CDR1 KGHSY and CDR2 FQNENV. DNA for the CDR3: TGTGCCAGCAGCCAAGAGAAGAACACTGAAGCTTTCTTT. Protein: CASSQEKNTEAFF. The full variable domain, in which reference TRBV16 and TRBJ1-1 provide the parts outside the CDR3, is GEEVAQTPKHLVRGEGQKAKLYCAPIKGHSYVFWYQQVLKNEFKFLISFQNENVFDETGMPKERFSAKCLPNSPCSLEIQATKLEDSAVYFCASSQEKNTEAFFGQGTRLTVV.

The chain couples TRBV28 to TRBJ1-1, with 7 bases that match TRBD1. CDR1 MDHEN and CDR2 SYDVKM come from the germline V gene. The trim removed 5 bases at V and 0 bases at J, leaving 12 bases unmatched. CDR3 length: 17 residues. CDR3 region: CASSTRGQMSLNTEAFF. As DNA, the CDR3 is TGTGCCAGCAGTACCCGGGGACAGATGAGTTTGAACACTGAAGCTTTCTTT. Full variable domain (rest looked up from reference TRBV28 and TRBJ1-1): DVKVTQSSRYLVKRTGEKVFLECVQDMDHENMFWYRQDPGLGLRLIYFSYDVKMKEKGDIPEGYSVSREKKERFSLILESASTNQTSMYLCASSTRGQMSLNTEAFFGQGTRLTVV.

This CDR3 is CASSLKIWTGRPDTQYF. DNA for the CDR3: TGTGCCAGCAGCTTAAAAATTTGGACAGGGCGACCAGATACGCAGTATTTT. V is TRBV11-2 and J is TRBJ2-3; 8 bases agree with TRBD1. Germline CDR1 reads SGHAT; CDR2 reads FQNNGV. CDR3 size: 17 residues. J gave up 4 bases and V 2 bases, and 11 bases lay outside the gene matches.

The chain links TRBV11-1 to TRBJ1-1, with D unresolved. V lost 2 bases and J lost 1, with 11 bases in between. The CDR3 runs to 15 residues. Germline V CDR1 and CDR2: SGHAT, FQDESV (reference sequence). CDR3 sequence (DNA): TGTGCCAGCAGCTTAATTACCGTGCAGAACACTGAAGCTTTCTTT. Protein sequence: CASSLITVQNTEAFF.

This clone was detected only once. The V call is TRBV5-1, the J call TRBJ2-3; D is ambiguous. Germline-derived CDR1 and CDR2 are SGHRS and YFSETQ. The CDR3 length is 14 residues. Trimming stripped 0 bases from V and 4 bases from J, with 9 bases between. In nucleotides, the CDR3 is TGCGCCAGCAGCTTGGCTTTAGCTGCAGATACGCAGTATTTT. Translated, it gives CASSLALAADTQYF.

V usage is TRBV6-5 and J usage is TRBJ2-7; 9 bases map to TRBD2. Germline V lookup: CDR1 MNHEY, CDR2 SVGAGI. The CDR3 extends over 14 amino acids. The V segment lost 8 bases and the J segment 6 bases; nucleotides outside the gene matches: 11. The CDR3 loop reads CASSRLGAGGEQYF. CDR3 bases: TGTGCCAGCTCCCGGCTAGGAGCGGGAGGCGAGCAGTACTTC.

This clone was seen only once. The chain carries TRBV7-6 and TRBJ2-6; maybe TRBD1 (6 bases). Germline V gene lookup returns CDR1 SGHVS and CDR2 FNYEAQ. Trimming removed 0 bases from V and 1 base from J, with 10 bases in between. This CDR3 comprises 17 residues. The CDR3 nucleotides are TGTGCCAGCAGCTTAGCGCATACAGGGTCTGGGGCCAACGTCCTGACTTTC. Translated, it gives CASSLAHTGSGANVLTF.

This sequence joins TRBV7-2 and TRBJ2-7, with TRBD1 as a possible D gene (6 bases). The ends were cut back, 3 bases at V and 3 bases at J, with 21 bases in the middle. The CDR3 sequence is 17 residues long. Germline V lookup: CDR1 SGHTA, CDR2 FQGNSA. The chain's CDR3 is CASSFSGRETGDYEQYF. CDR3 coding DNA: TGTGCCAGCAGCTTTTCCGGACGTGAGACAGGAGACTACGAGCAGTACTTC.

The chain couples TRBV7-6 to TRBJ2-1; no reliable D call. This CDR3 has 12 residues. V was shortened by 5 bases and J by 2 bases, with 4 bases between the two germline ends. Germline CDR1 and CDR2: SGHVS and FNYEAQ. The CDR3 loop reads CASSGTYNEQFF. In DNA, the CDR3 is TGTGCCAGCAGCGGAACCTACAATGAGCAGTTCTTC.

This chain links TRBV19 with TRBJ2-6; possible D gene TRBD1, 5 bases. Trimming stripped 6 bases from V and 2 bases from J, with 8 bases between. Germline V gene lookup returns CDR1 LNHDA and CDR2 SQIVND (reference sequence). This CDR3 spans 14 amino acids. The CDR3 DNA sequence: TGTGCCAGTAGCCAGGGTGCTGGGGCCAACGTCCTGACTTTC. This sequence encodes CASSQGAGANVLTF.